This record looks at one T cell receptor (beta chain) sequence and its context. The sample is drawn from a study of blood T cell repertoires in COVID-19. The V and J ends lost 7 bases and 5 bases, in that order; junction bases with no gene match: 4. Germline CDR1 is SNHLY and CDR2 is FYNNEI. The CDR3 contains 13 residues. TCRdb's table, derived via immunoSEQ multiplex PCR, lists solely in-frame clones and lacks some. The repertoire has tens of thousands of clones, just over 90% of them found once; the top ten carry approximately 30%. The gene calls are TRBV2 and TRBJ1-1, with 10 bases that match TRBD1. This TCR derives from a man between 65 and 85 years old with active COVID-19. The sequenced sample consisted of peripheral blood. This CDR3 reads CASNRTGGTEAFF. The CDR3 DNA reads TGTGCCAGCAATCGGACAGGGGGTACTGAAGCTTTCTTT.